This T cell receptor (beta chain) was sequenced during a study of shared clonotypes between healthy human individuals. Whole-study findings and limits: In contrast to clonotypes shared by all four donors, non-shared clonotypes had lower generation probabilities.

A note on this clone: Its antigen remains unidentified.

Per germline, CDR1 MDHEN and CDR2 SYDVKM. V was pared by 7 bases and J by 0 bases, with 16 bases between. The length of the CDR3 is 16 residues. Sequencing used immunoSEQ multiplex PCR; TCRdb keeps in-frame clones, though not all of them. The sample consists of 950,000 to 1,300,000 clones, around four fifths of them appearing once. The receptor was isolated from a man aged 18 to 29 in good health. This rearrangement joins TRBV28 to TRBJ2-4; D perhaps matches TRBD2 (7 bases). The sample taken for sequencing was memory CD4+ T cells sorted from blood. As to subset: CD45RA-negative fraction. CDR3: CASNQQGGVAKNIQYF. In DNA, the CDR3 is TGTGCCAGCAACCAACAGGGAGGGGTAGCCAAAAACATTCAGTACTTC.